This T cell receptor beta chain was observed in a study of long-term antiretroviral therapy in people with HIV. Whole-study findings and limits: Blood sampling spanned 2004 to 2017, possibly under older ART regimens.

Note on this clone: Its cognate antigen is unknown.

Researchers ran immunoSEQ v3.0 at survey level. The protocol was immunoSEQ multiplex PCR, while the TCRdb copy is restricted to in-frame clones and leaves out a portion. The sample gives some 23,000 clones, more than 65% of which show up once; over 4% is in the top ten. Germline-derived CDR1 and CDR2 are SNHLY and FYNNEI. After removal of 3 bases from V and 8 bases from J, the junction contained 8 bases not matched to a gene. This CDR3 has 15 residues. The genes are TRBV2 and TRBJ2-1, with 9 bases lining up with TRBD2. Sequencing used unsorted PBMCs, obtained 0.5 years after starting antiretroviral therapy. This sequence was found in a woman between 40 and 55 years old with HIV. The CDR3 sequence: CASSEGSGGIDEQFF. Written as DNA, the CDR3 is TGTGCCAGCAGTGAGGGCAGCGGGGGGATCGATGAGCAGTTCTTC.